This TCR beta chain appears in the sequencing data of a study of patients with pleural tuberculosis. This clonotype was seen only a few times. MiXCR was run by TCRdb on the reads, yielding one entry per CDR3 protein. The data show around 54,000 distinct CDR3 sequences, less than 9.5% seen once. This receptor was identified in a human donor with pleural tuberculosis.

The CDR3 loop reads CASSLWDRTEAFF. CDR3 in DNA: TGTGCCAGCAGCTTGTGGGACAGGACTGAAGCTTTCTTT. This sequence joins TRBV5-4 and TRBJ1-1; 8 nucleotides agree with TRBD1. The V gene's germline CDR1 is SGHNT and CDR2 YYREEE (reference sequence). The V gene end was trimmed by 1 base and the J gene end by 5 bases; junction bases not matched to a gene: 1. This CDR3 is built from 13 residues. Using reference TRBV5-4 and TRBJ1-1 for the parts outside the CDR3, the full variable domain is ETGVTQSPTHLIKTRGQQVTLRCSSQSGHNTVSWYQQALGQGPQFIFQYYREEENGRGNFPPRFSGLQFPNYSSELNVNALELDDSALYLCASSLWDRTEAFFGQGTRLTVV.